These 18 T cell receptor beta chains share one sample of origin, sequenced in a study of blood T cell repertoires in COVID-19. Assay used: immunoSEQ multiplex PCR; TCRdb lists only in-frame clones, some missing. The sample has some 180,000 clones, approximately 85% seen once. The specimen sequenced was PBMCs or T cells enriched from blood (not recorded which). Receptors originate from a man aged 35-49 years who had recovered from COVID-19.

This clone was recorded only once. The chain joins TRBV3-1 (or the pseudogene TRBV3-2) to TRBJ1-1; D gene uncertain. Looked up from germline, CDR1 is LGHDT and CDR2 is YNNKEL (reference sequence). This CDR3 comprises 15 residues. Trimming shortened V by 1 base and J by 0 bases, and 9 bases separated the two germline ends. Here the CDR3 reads CASSQGSEMNTEAFF. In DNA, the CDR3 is TGTGCCAGCAGCCAAGGATCAGAAATGAACACTGAAGCTTTCTTT.

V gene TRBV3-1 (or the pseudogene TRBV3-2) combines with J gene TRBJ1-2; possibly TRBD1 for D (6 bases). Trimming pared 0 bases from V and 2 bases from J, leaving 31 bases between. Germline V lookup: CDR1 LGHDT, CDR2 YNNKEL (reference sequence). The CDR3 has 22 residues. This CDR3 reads CASSQDQAGVGKPALRNYGYTF. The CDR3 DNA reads TGTGCCAGCAGCCAAGATCAGGCAGGGGTTGGGAAACCCGCTCTGAGAAACTATGGCTACACCTTC.

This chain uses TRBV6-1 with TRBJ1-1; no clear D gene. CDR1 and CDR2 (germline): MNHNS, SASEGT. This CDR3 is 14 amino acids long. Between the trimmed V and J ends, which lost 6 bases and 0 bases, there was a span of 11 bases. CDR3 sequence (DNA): TGTGCCAGCAGGGCTGGAGTCCTGAACACTGAAGCTTTCTTT. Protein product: CASRAGVLNTEAFF.

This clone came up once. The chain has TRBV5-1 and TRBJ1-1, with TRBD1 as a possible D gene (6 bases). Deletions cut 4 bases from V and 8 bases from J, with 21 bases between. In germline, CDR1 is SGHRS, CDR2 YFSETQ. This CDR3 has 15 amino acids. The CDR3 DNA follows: TGCGCCAGCAGCCCCGGACAGTCAACTCTCCTGGAAGCTTTCTTT. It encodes CASSPGQSTLLEAFF.

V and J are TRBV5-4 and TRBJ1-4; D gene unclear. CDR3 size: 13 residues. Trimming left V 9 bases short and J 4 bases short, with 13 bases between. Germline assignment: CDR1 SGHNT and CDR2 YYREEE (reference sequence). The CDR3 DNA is TGTGCCACCCGGACTCCGGATAATGAAAAACTGTTTTTT. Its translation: CATRTPDNEKLFF.

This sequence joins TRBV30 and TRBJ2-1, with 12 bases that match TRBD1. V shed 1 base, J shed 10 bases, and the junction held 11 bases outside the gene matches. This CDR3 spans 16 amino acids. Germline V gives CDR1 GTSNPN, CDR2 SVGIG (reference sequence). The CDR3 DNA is TGTGCCTGGAGTGCTTTGGGACAGGGGGCAAAAAAGGAGCAGTTCTTC. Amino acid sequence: CAWSALGQGAKKEQFF. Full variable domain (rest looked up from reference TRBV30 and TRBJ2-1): SQTIHQWPATLVQPVGSPLSLECTVEGTSNPNLYWYRQAAGRGLQLLFYSVGIGQISSEVPQNLSASRPQDRQFILSSKKLLLSDSGFYLCAWSALGQGAKKEQFFGPGTRLTVL.

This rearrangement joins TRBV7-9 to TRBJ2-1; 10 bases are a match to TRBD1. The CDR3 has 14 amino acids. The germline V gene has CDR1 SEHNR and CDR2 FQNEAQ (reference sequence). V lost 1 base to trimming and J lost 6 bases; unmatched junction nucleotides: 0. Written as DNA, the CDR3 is TGTGCCAGCAGCTTAGGGACAGGGGGCAATGAGCAGTTCTTC. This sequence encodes CASSLGTGGNEQFF.

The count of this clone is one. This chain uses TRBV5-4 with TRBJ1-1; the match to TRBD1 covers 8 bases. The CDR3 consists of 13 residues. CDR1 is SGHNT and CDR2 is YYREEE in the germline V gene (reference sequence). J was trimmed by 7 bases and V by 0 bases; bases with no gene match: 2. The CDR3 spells CASSLVGQGEAFF. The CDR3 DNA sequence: TGTGCCAGCAGCTTGGTAGGACAGGGTGAAGCTTTCTTT.

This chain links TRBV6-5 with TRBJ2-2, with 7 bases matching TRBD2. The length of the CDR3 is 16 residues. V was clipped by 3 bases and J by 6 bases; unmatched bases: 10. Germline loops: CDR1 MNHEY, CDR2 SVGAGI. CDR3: CASSYRSGTTPGELFF. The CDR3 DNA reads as TGTGCCAGCAGTTATCGGTCCGGGACTACGCCCGGGGAGCTGTTTTTT.

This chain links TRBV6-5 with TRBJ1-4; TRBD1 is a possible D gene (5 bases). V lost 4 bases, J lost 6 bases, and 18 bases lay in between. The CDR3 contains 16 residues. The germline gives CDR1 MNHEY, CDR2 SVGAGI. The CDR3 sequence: CASSFLDGSQDEKLFF. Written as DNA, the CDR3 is TGTGCCAGCAGTTTCCTAGACGGTTCACAGGATGAAAAACTGTTTTTT.

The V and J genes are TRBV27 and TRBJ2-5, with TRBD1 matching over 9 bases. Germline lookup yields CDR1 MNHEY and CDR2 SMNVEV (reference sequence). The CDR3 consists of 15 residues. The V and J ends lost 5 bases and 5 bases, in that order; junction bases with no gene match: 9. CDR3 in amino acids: CASSVGTGRMETQYF. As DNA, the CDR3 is TGTGCCAGCAGTGTCGGGACAGGGAGGATGGAGACCCAGTACTTC.

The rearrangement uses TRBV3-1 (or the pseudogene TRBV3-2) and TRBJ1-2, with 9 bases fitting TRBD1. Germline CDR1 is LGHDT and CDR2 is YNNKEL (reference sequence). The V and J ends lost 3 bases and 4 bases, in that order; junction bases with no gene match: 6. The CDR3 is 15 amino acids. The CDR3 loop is CASSQADRGGYGYTF. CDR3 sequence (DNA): TGTGCCAGCAGCCAGGCGGACAGGGGAGGCTATGGCTACACCTTC.

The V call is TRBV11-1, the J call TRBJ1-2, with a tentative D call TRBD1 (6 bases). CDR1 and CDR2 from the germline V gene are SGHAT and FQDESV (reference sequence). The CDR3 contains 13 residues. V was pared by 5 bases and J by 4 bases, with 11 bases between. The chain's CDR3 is CASSPGVGYGYTF. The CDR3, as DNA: TGTGCCAGCAGCCCAGGGGTTGGCTATGGCTACACCTTC. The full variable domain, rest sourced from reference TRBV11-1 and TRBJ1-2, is EAEVAQSPRYKITEKSQAVAFWCDPISGHATLYWYRQILGQGPELLVQFQDESVVDDSQLPKDRFSAERLKGVDSTLKIQPAELGDSAMYLCASSPGVGYGYTFGSGTRLTVV.

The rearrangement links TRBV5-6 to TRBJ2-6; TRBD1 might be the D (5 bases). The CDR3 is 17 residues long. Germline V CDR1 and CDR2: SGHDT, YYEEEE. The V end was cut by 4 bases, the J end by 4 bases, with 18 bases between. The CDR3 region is CASSPNRFPLGANVLTF. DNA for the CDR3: TGTGCCAGCAGCCCCAACAGGTTTCCTCTGGGGGCCAACGTCCTGACTTTC.

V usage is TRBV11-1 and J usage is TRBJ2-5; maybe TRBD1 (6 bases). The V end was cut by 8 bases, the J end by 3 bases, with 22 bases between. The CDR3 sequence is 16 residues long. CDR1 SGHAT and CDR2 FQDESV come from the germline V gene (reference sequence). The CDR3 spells CASSPHGGNLEETQYF. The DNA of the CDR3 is TGTGCCAGCTCGCCGCATGGGGGCAACTTGGAAGAGACCCAGTACTTC. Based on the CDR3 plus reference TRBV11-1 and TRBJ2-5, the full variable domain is EAEVAQSPRYKITEKSQAVAFWCDPISGHATLYWYRQILGQGPELLVQFQDESVVDDSQLPKDRFSAERLKGVDSTLKIQPAELGDSAMYLCASSPHGGNLEETQYFGPGTRLLVL.

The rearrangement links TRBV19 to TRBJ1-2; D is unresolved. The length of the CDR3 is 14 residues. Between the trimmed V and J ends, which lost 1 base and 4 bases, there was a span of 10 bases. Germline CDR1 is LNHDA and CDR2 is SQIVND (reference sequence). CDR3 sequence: CASSIAAEFYGYTF. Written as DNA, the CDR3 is TGTGCCAGTAGTATAGCGGCGGAATTCTATGGCTACACCTTC.

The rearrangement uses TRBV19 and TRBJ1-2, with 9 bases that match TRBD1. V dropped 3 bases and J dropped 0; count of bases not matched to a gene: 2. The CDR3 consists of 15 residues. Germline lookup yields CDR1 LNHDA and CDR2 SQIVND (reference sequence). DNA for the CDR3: TGTGCCAGTAGTATCCGGGACAGGGCTAACTATGGCTACACCTTC. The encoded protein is CASSIRDRANYGYTF.

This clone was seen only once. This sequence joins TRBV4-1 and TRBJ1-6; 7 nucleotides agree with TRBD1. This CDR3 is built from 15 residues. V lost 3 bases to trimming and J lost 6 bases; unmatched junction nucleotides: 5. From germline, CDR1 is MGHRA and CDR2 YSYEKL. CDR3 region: CASSQGTAVNSPLHF. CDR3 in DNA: TGCGCCAGCAGCCAGGGGACAGCAGTTAATTCACCCCTCCACTTT.